This T cell receptor (beta chain) was sequenced in a study of shared clonotypes between healthy human individuals. Whole-study results and caveats: The sampled material consisted only of blood, and tissue repertoires are likely to differ. A handful of donors shared about 5% of their naive CD4 clonotypes. Clonotype sharing among donors was thought likely to change with sequencing depth.

A single count supports this clone. The target antigen is unknown. Assay: immunoSEQ multiplex PCR; the TCRdb copy retains only in-frame clones and omits some. The sample consists of some 1 million clones, about 75% of them appearing once. All of the donors resided in Nashville, Tennessee, and each was a Caucasian adult. This CDR3 has 14 residues. V dropped 2 bases and J dropped 6 bases, with 14 bases sitting between them. Germline-derived CDR1 and CDR2 are MNHNS and SASEGT. The rearrangement uses TRBV6-1 and TRBJ2-7, with D perhaps being TRBD1 or TRBD2 (6 bases each). This receptor was taken from a man aged 18 to 29 in good health. The sequenced material came from memory CD4+ T cells sorted from blood. Subset noted: CD45RA-negative fraction. CDR3 sequence reads: CASSEWEGGGEQYF. DNA for the CDR3: TGTGCCAGCAGTGAATGGGAAGGGGGAGGCGAGCAGTACTTC.